These 29 T cell receptor beta chains were sequenced from one sample in a study of CD8 T cells in Susac syndrome. Random hexamers served to reverse transcribe about 0.5 to 1 ug RNA. MiXCR, run by TCRdb on the immunoSEQ multiplex PCR reads, gives a single entry per CDR3 protein. The sample shows roughly 150,000 distinct CDR3 sequences, 95% of them seen only once. Specimen: CD8+ T cells from PBMCs. Receptors were obtained from a human donor with Susac syndrome.

The CDR3 reads CASSQLRDLTIYF. In nucleotides, the CDR3 is TGTGCCAGCAGCCAACTCAGGGACCTGACCATATATTTT. V gene TRBV11-2 combines with J gene TRBJ1-3; D is perhaps TRBD1 (5 bases). CDR1 and CDR2 from the germline V gene are SGHAT and FQNNGV. The length of the CDR3 is 13 residues. The ends were cut back, 5 bases at V and 10 bases at J, with 15 bases in the middle.

The rearrangement links TRBV6-6 to TRBJ2-1, with D possibly being TRBD1 (6 bases). Germline V gene lookup returns CDR1 MNHNY and CDR2 SVGAGI (reference sequence). Deletions cut 6 bases from V and 4 bases from J, with 16 bases between. CDR3 length: 15 residues. CDR3 in DNA: TGTGCCAGCAGCCACAGGGAAATCTTATACAATGAGCAGTTCTTC. Protein: CASSHREILYNEQFF.

This clonotype was seen just once. This chain links TRBV4-1 with TRBJ2-2; D unresolved. Germline V lookup: CDR1 MGHRA, CDR2 YSYEKL. The CDR3 is 15 amino acids. Trimming cost V 4 bases and J 5 bases, with 14 bases left between them. This chain's CDR3 is CASSPFNEMTGELFF. The CDR3 DNA follows: TGCGCCAGCAGCCCCTTCAACGAAATGACCGGGGAGCTGTTTTTT.

The CDR3 DNA sequence: TGCGCCAGCAGTGCCTCAGGGGTCGGCAATGAGCAGTTCTTC. Amino acids: CASSASGVGNEQFF. The J gene is TRBJ2-1, the V gene TRBV10-1; D may be TRBD1 (6 bases). Germline assignment: CDR1 WNHNN and CDR2 SYGVQD (reference sequence). CDR3 length: 14 amino acids. The ends were cut back, 4 bases at V and 6 bases at J, with 13 bases in the middle.

Only a few counts were recorded for this clonotype. This chain links TRBV29-1 with TRBJ2-7; TRBD1 matches 8 bases. The CDR3 loop spans 13 amino acids. Trimming cost V 6 bases and J 2 bases; bases outside gene matches: 6. The germline V gene encodes CDR1 SQVTM and CDR2 ANQGSEA. CDR3 nucleotides: TGCAGCGTCTCGGACAGGGTTACCTACGAGCAGTACTTC. It specifies CSVSDRVTYEQYF.

The DNA of the CDR3 is TGCAGTGCTAGAGACCGGTACCAGAGAATGTCTCTCGGCGAGCAGTACTTC. Protein sequence: CSARDRYQRMSLGEQYF. The chain combines TRBV20-1 with TRBJ2-7; D unclear. The CDR3 is made up of 17 amino acids. Trimming pared 0 bases from V and 6 bases from J, leaving 24 bases between. Germline CDR1 and CDR2: DFQATT and SNEGSKA (reference sequence).

The chain links TRBV6-1 to TRBJ2-6; either TRBD1 or TRBD2 may fit D (5 bases each). V lost 6 bases to trimming and J lost 4 bases, with 13 bases between them. Germline-derived CDR1 and CDR2 are MNHNS and SASEGT. The CDR3 extends over 15 amino acids. The CDR3 protein is CASRQTDYGANVLTF. The CDR3, as DNA: TGTGCCAGCAGGCAGACAGACTACGGGGCCAACGTCCTGACTTTC.

The rearrangement uses TRBV28 and TRBJ1-5; D remains unclear. The germline V gene encodes CDR1 MDHEN and CDR2 SYDVKM. There are 13 residues in the CDR3. The V and J ends lost 5 bases and 7 bases respectively, with 12 bases between them. The CDR3: CASSPRVSQPQHF. The CDR3 DNA sequence: TGTGCCAGCAGTCCACGGGTATCCCAGCCCCAGCATTTT.

V usage is TRBV11-2 and J usage is TRBJ2-4; 9 nucleotides line up with TRBD2. In germline, CDR1 is SGHAT, CDR2 FQNNGV. V shed 1 base, J shed 3 bases, and the junction held 7 bases outside the gene matches. This CDR3 has 17 residues. DNA for the CDR3: TGTGCCAGCAGCTTAGGCCGGGCGGGAGGGGTCAAAAACATTCAGTACTTC. Its protein product is CASSLGRAGGVKNIQYF.

This CDR3 is CASSLGGFSGANVLTF. CDR3 coding DNA: TGTGCCAGCAGCCTAGGAGGTTTCTCTGGGGCCAACGTCCTGACTTTC. V and J are TRBV7-6 and TRBJ2-6; possible D gene TRBD2, 5 bases. Germline loops: CDR1 SGHVS, CDR2 FNYEAQ. This CDR3 contains 16 residues. V lost 5 bases, J lost 0 bases, and 11 bases lay in between.

This clonotype was recorded only once. The chain combines TRBV3-1 with TRBJ1-1, with D maybe TRBD1 (6 bases). Germline V gives CDR1 LGHDT, CDR2 YNNKEL (reference sequence). CDR3 length: 15 residues. V gave up 0 bases and J gave up 7 bases, with 15 bases separating them. The CDR3 DNA is TGTGCCAGCAGCCAAGAGAATCAGGGGACTAATGAAGCTTTCTTT. This codes for CASSQENQGTNEAFF.

The chain joins TRBV7-9 to TRBJ1-2; 8 bases map to TRBD1. The CDR3 has 12 residues. With 5 bases clipped from V and 12 bases from J, the junction kept 8 bases outside the gene matches. Germline V CDR1 and CDR2: SEHNR, FQNEAQ (reference sequence). The CDR3 spells CASSPHQGAHTF. The CDR3 DNA reads TGTGCCAGCAGCCCGCATCAGGGGGCCCACACCTTC.

The gene calls are TRBV6-2 or TRBV6-3 and TRBJ2-7; 7 bases are a match to TRBD1. The CDR3 length is 16 residues. The junction had 10 bases not matched to a gene; V was cut back by 5 bases and J by 0 bases. The germline CDR1 and CDR2 sequences are MNHEY and SVGEGT. The CDR3 sequence: CASSPAEQGPSYEQYF. CDR3 in DNA: TGTGCCAGCAGTCCGGCAGAACAGGGGCCCTCCTACGAGCAGTACTTC.

The rearrangement links TRBV27 to TRBJ1-5; the D is unclear. Germline V gene lookup returns CDR1 MNHEY and CDR2 SMNVEV (reference sequence). This CDR3 contains 13 residues. V gave up 4 bases and J gave up 7 bases, with 11 bases separating them. CDR3 DNA sequence: TGTGCCAGCAGTTATATGGGAGGACAGCCCCAGCATTTT. Protein sequence: CASSYMGGQPQHF.

This sequence joins TRBV12-3 or TRBV12-4 and TRBJ1-1; D not resolved. The CDR3 length is 12 residues. Trimming removed 6 bases at V and 5 bases at J, with 10 bases between. CDR3 residues: CASSPLGTEAFF. The CDR3 region has the DNA TGTGCCAGCAGCCCCCTGGGGACTGAAGCTTTCTTT.

This chain links TRBV9 with TRBJ2-3; TRBD2 matches at 11 bases. The V gene's germline CDR1 is SGDLS and CDR2 YYNGEE. Losses at the gene ends were 4 bases for V and 4 bases for J; bases not matched to a gene: 11. CDR3 length: 17 amino acids. The CDR3 spells CASSLTAIAGGPDTQYF. The CDR3, as DNA: TGTGCCAGCAGCCTTACTGCTATAGCGGGAGGGCCAGATACGCAGTATTTT.

The chain carries TRBV27 and TRBJ2-7; weak D call: TRBD1 (5 bases). Between the trimmed V and J ends, which lost 6 bases and 8 bases, there was a span of 11 bases. The CDR3 runs 11 residues. CDR1 is MNHEY, CDR2 SMNVEV, per germline (reference sequence). CDR3 sequence: CASRQGVQQYF. In DNA, the CDR3 is TGTGCCAGCAGGCAGGGTGTTCAGCAGTACTTC.

The rearrangement joins TRBV12-3 or TRBV12-4 to TRBJ1-6, with unresolved D. The V end was cut by 10 bases, the J end by 5 bases, with 12 bases between. The CDR3 runs to 13 residues. CDR3 DNA sequence: TGTGCCACCTTATTCGCAGATAATTCACCCCTCCACTTT. Translation gives CATLFADNSPLHF.

The rearrangement joins TRBV7-6 to TRBJ1-1, with unresolved D. V was cut by 5 bases and J by 1 base, with 8 bases left in between. CDR1 and CDR2 from the germline V gene are SGHVS and FNYEAQ. This CDR3 region has 13 residues. DNA of the CDR3: TGTGCCAGCAGCAGAGTCCCGAACACTGAAGCTTTCTTT. Amino acid sequence: CASSRVPNTEAFF.

The chain combines TRBV18 with TRBJ2-1; the match to TRBD2 covers 10 bases. Germline V gene data show CDR1 as KGHSH and CDR2 as LQKENI. The CDR3 loop spans 16 amino acids. V shed 3 bases and J 7 bases; nucleotides not matched to a gene: 9. This CDR3 is CASSPWASGSLNEQFF. CDR3 DNA: TGTGCCAGCTCACCCTGGGCTAGCGGGAGTCTGAATGAGCAGTTCTTC.

This chain joins TRBV20-1 and TRBJ2-7; perhaps D is TRBD1 or TRBD2 (5 bases each). Trimming pared 0 bases from V and 5 bases from J, leaving 14 bases between. The CDR3 covers 14 residues. Germline V gives CDR1 DFQATT, CDR2 SNEGSKA (reference sequence). The CDR3 DNA is TGCAGTGCTAGAGATTCTGGGGGAGTAGACGAGCAGTACTTC. Translating it yields CSARDSGGVDEQYF.

The V gene is TRBV7-8, the J gene TRBJ1-1; D uncertain. The germline V and J ends were trimmed by 4 bases and 1 base, with 13 bases remaining between them. CDR3 length equals 15 residues. Per germline, CDR1 SGHVS and CDR2 FQNEAQ. CDR3 amino acids: CASSYPAAENTEAFF. For the CDR3, the DNA is TGTGCCAGCAGCTACCCCGCAGCGGAGAACACTGAAGCTTTCTTT.

In the case of this clonotype: A read error may produce the germline difference seen at one junction end. V and J are TRBV7-7 and TRBJ2-7, with 7 bases matching TRBD1. The CDR3 totals 15 residues. Germline values: CDR1 SSHAT, CDR2 FNYEAQ (reference sequence). DNA for the CDR3: TGTGCTAGCAGCTTCGGGACAGTTTACTCCTACGAGCAGTACTTC. As protein: CASSFGTVYSYEQYF.

V gene TRBV29-1 combines with J gene TRBJ1-1; unclear D gene. CDR3 size: 11 residues. V was pared by 4 bases and J by 7 bases, with 10 bases between. CDR1 and CDR2 from the germline V gene are SQVTM and ANQGSEA. In DNA form, the CDR3 reads TGCAGCGTTGTAGACACAAATGAAGCTTTCTTT. Translated, it gives CSVVDTNEAFF.

This clonotype came up once. The V and J genes are TRBV6-5 and TRBJ2-7; D may be TRBD2 (5 bases). The CDR3 extends over 15 amino acids. V was cut by 4 bases and J by 0 bases, with 13 bases left in between. Germline-derived CDR1 and CDR2 are MNHEY and SVGAGI. CDR3 DNA: TGTGCCAGCAGTTGGACCGATACTAGCTCCTACGAGCAGTACTTC. It translates to CASSWTDTSSYEQYF.

The rearrangement uses TRBV27 and TRBJ1-1; D is possibly TRBD1 (6 bases). Trimming took off 2 bases at V and 7 bases at J, with 14 bases between the two ends. The CDR3 sequence is 14 residues long. Germline V CDR1 and CDR2: MNHEY, SMNVEV (reference sequence). Here the CDR3 DNA reads TGTGCCAGCAGTTTAGGGAGGGGGGCCATTGAAGCTTTCTTT. This sequence encodes CASSLGRGAIEAFF.

The V call is TRBV6-5, the J call TRBJ2-5; D might be TRBD2 (5 bases). This CDR3 is built from 13 residues. Germline V CDR1 and CDR2: MNHEY, SVGAGI. Trimming removed 0 bases at V and 4 bases at J, with 6 bases between. CDR3 amino acids: CASSYSAGETQYF. CDR3 coding DNA: TGTGCCAGCAGTTACTCTGCGGGAGAGACCCAGTACTTC.

The gene calls are TRBV9 and TRBJ1-2; no clear D. From germline, CDR1 is SGDLS and CDR2 YYNGEE. CDR3 length: 13 residues. Trimming took 4 bases from V and 10 from J, leaving 17 bases between them. The CDR3 DNA follows: TGTGCCAGCAGCCCTGGCTCCGGTTTTTACTACACCTTC. The encoded protein is CASSPGSGFYYTF.

The chain uses TRBV6-5 and TRBJ2-4; D is undetermined. This CDR3 has 13 residues. Trimming stripped 0 bases from V and 10 bases from J, with 10 bases between. Per germline, CDR1 MNHEY and CDR2 SVGAGI. The CDR3 protein is CASSYSGPPIQYF. The CDR3 DNA reads as TGTGCCAGCAGTTACTCTGGACCGCCGATTCAGTACTTC.